This T cell receptor beta chain appears in the sequencing data of a study of T-cell memory formation after mild COVID-19. Employing constant-segment primers, 5'RACE generated TCR alpha and TCR beta cDNA libraries bearing sample barcodes and UMIs. TCRdb re-called the 5' RACE reads with MiXCR, one entry per CDR3 protein. The table shows some 68,000 distinct CDR3 sequences, with approximately 16% occurring only once. Of note for this clonotype: Its antigen remains unknown.

Trimming took off 1 base at V and 6 bases at J, with 12 bases between the two ends. Germline V gene sequence: CDR1 SGHDN, CDR2 FVKESK. The CDR3 contains 14 residues. Overall study findings and caveats: Prior to infection, memory already included some responding clones, suggesting cross-reactive memory joined.

Sequences were obtained from PBMCs or a T cell subset sorted from them (not recorded which). This chain joins TRBV14 and TRBJ1-1; D is unclear. This receptor was identified in an adult woman who had mild COVID-19 (a few samples of this study predate the infection). Cell type and time point are not known. CDR3 DNA: TGTGCCAGCAGCCAAGGGGGAGCGTCCGCTGAAGCTTTCTTT. It codes for CASSQGGASAEAFF.